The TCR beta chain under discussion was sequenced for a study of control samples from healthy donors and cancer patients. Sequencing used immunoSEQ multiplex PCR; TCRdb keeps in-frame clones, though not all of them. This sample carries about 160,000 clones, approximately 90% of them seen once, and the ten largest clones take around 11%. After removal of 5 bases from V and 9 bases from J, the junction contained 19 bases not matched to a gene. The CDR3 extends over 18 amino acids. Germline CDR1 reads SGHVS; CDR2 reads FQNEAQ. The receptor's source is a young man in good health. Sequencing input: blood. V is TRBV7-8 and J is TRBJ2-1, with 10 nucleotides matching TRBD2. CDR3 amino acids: CASSLTRGLAGEDSEQFF. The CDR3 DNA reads TGTGCCAGCAGCCTCACAAGGGGGCTAGCGGGGGAGGACAGTGAGCAGTTCTTC.